Listed below are T cell receptor beta chains from one sample, sequenced in a study of blood T cell repertoires in COVID-19. Libraries were prepared by immunoSEQ multiplex PCR; TCRdb keeps only in-frame clonotypes and omits some of them. The sample has 120,000 or so clones; under 80% are singletons. The sample comprised peripheral blood. These receptor sequences come from a man aged 50 to 59 with acute or convalescent COVID-19. Each CDR3 is given with its conserved first and last residue. A D gene is named only where the DNA matches it firmly. Expanded clones are given a class, and other clones once, few, many or no size at all.

j_gene: TRBJ1-6
d_gene: -
v_gene: TRBV6-4
abundance: few
CDR3nt: TGTGCCAGCAGCGCTGGGACATATAATTCACCCCTCCACTTT
CDR3aa: CASSAGTYNSPLHF

j_gene: TRBJ1-1
d_gene: -
v_gene: TRBV15
abundance: -
CDR3nt: TGTGCCACCAGCATTGAAAGGGGCTACAGCTACCTCGCGCCATACAACACTGAAGCTTTCTTT
CDR3aa: CATSIERGYSYLAPYNTEAFF

j_gene: TRBJ1-4
d_gene: -
v_gene: TRBV5-1
abundance: once
CDR3nt: TGCGCCAGCAGCCTAGGGGTATATAATGAAAAACTGTTTTTT
CDR3aa: CASSLGVYNEKLFF

j_gene: TRBJ2-1
d_gene: TRBD2
v_gene: TRBV6-5
abundance: -
CDR3nt: TGTGCCAGCAGTTACGGTGGGACTAGCGGGAGAGATGAGCAGTTCTTC
CDR3aa: CASSYGGTSGRDEQFF

j_gene: TRBJ2-7
d_gene: TRBD2
v_gene: TRBV5-1
abundance: -
CDR3nt: TGCGCCAGCAGCTTGGTAGCGGGAGGCGAGCAGTACTTC
CDR3aa: CASSLVAGGEQYF

j_gene: TRBJ2-1
d_gene: -
v_gene: TRBV11-2
abundance: -
CDR3nt: TGTGCCAACAGCTTAAATCGCCTACATGAGCAGTTCTTC
CDR3aa: CANSLNRLHEQFF

j_gene: TRBJ1-2
d_gene: -
v_gene: TRBV7-8
abundance: -
CDR3nt: TGTGCCAGCAGCCCAGGTTTGCGAGATGGCTACACCTTC
CDR3aa: CASSPGLRDGYTF

j_gene: TRBJ1-1
d_gene: -
v_gene: TRBV12-3/TRBV12-4
abundance: -
CDR3nt: TGTGCCAGCAGTCCTCGGACTGAAGCTTTCTTT
CDR3aa: CASSPRTEAFF

j_gene: TRBJ1-6
d_gene: TRBD1
v_gene: TRBV27
abundance: -
CDR3nt: TGTGCCAGCAGGGGAGGGGGACAGGGGAGTTCACCCCTCCACTTT
CDR3aa: CASRGGGQGSSPLHF

j_gene: TRBJ2-3
d_gene: TRBD2
v_gene: TRBV6-1
abundance: many
CDR3nt: TGTGCCAGCAGTGAAATTAGCGGGGGAAGCACAGATACGCAGTATTTT
CDR3aa: CASSEISGGSTDTQYF

j_gene: TRBJ2-3
d_gene: -
v_gene: TRBV19
abundance: once
CDR3nt: TGTGCCAGTAGTATGAGCTCATTATCTAGCACAGATACGCAGTATTTT
CDR3aa: CASSMSSLSSTDTQYF

j_gene: TRBJ1-5
d_gene: -
v_gene: TRBV27
abundance: few
CDR3nt: TGTGCCAGCAGTTTAGGAGGGTACGGCAATCAGCCCCAGCATTTT
CDR3aa: CASSLGGYGNQPQHF

j_gene: TRBJ1-5
d_gene: -
v_gene: TRBV18
abundance: -
CDR3nt: TGTGCCAGCTCACTCCCGGGTAGGGGTAGCAATCAGCCCCAGCATTTT
CDR3aa: CASSLPGRGSNQPQHF

j_gene: TRBJ2-7
d_gene: -
v_gene: TRBV19
abundance: -
CDR3nt: TGTGCCAGTAGCCCCTCCGAGTCCTACGAGCAGTACTTC
CDR3aa: CASSPSESYEQYF

j_gene: TRBJ2-2
d_gene: -
v_gene: TRBV27
abundance: -
CDR3nt: TGTGCCAGCAGTTTGCTAGACACCGGGGAGCTGTTTTTT
CDR3aa: CASSLLDTGELFF

j_gene: TRBJ2-7
d_gene: TRBD1
v_gene: TRBV19
abundance: -
CDR3nt: TGTGCCAGTAGTTCCCAAGGACAGGGCTACGAGCAGTACTTC
CDR3aa: CASSSQGQGYEQYF

j_gene: TRBJ2-5
d_gene: TRBD2
v_gene: TRBV6-1
abundance: -
CDR3nt: TGTGCCAGCAGTGAAAGAGCGGGGGAGCCTCAAGAGACCCAGTACTTC
CDR3aa: CASSERAGEPQETQYF

j_gene: TRBJ2-5
d_gene: TRBD2
v_gene: TRBV6-6
abundance: -
CDR3nt: TGTGCCAGCAGAAAAGCGGGGGGAGAGACCCAGTACTTC
CDR3aa: CASRKAGGETQYF

j_gene: TRBJ2-1
d_gene: -
v_gene: TRBV9
abundance: -
CDR3nt: TGTGCCAGCAGCCCCGACAGTCACAATGAGCAGTTCTTC
CDR3aa: CASSPDSHNEQFF

j_gene: TRBJ2-5
d_gene: TRBD1
v_gene: TRBV7-7
abundance: -
CDR3nt: TGTGCTAGCAGCTTAGGAGTAGCAGGGGGAGAGACCCAGTACTTC
CDR3aa: CASSLGVAGGETQYF

j_gene: TRBJ2-1
d_gene: -
v_gene: TRBV11-2
abundance: -
CDR3nt: TGTGCCAGCAGCCTTAGAGATGAGCAGTTCTTC
CDR3aa: CASSLRDEQFF

j_gene: TRBJ1-1
d_gene: TRBD1
v_gene: TRBV3-1/TRBV3-2
abundance: -
CDR3nt: TGTGCCAGCAGCCAAGAAACGGACAGGACGAACACTGAAGCTTTCTTT
CDR3aa: CASSQETDRTNTEAFF

j_gene: TRBJ1-5
d_gene: -
v_gene: TRBV19
abundance: few
CDR3nt: TGTGCCAGTAGTACCCTAAGCCAGCCCCAGCATTTT
CDR3aa: CASSTLSQPQHF

j_gene: TRBJ1-6
d_gene: -
v_gene: TRBV19
abundance: few
CDR3nt: TGTGCCAGTAGTGGGGCCGAAAGGACACCCCTCCACTTT
CDR3aa: CASSGAERTPLHF

j_gene: TRBJ1-1
d_gene: TRBD1
v_gene: TRBV2
abundance: -
CDR3nt: TGTGCCAGCAGCGGACAGGGGGTGGGGACTGAAGCTTTCTTT
CDR3aa: CASSGQGVGTEAFF

j_gene: TRBJ2-7
d_gene: TRBD1
v_gene: TRBV11-1
abundance: few
CDR3nt: TGTGCCAGCAGTTTACGGGGACAGGGGGTCGGCGAGCAGTACTTC
CDR3aa: CASSLRGQGVGEQYF

j_gene: TRBJ1-1
d_gene: -
v_gene: TRBV25-1
abundance: -
CDR3nt: TGTGCCAGCAGTGAATGGGGTGGGGGCAGAGGCACTGAAGCTTTCTTT
CDR3aa: CASSEWGGGRGTEAFF

j_gene: TRBJ1-1
d_gene: -
v_gene: TRBV6-6
abundance: once
CDR3nt: TGTGCCAGCAGTTCCCGGGGAACTGAAGCTTTCTTT
CDR3aa: CASSSRGTEAFF

j_gene: TRBJ2-7
d_gene: -
v_gene: TRBV9
abundance: -
CDR3nt: TGTGCCAGCAGCGCCGGCGCTTGGGGGGAGCTCTACGAGCAGTACTTC
CDR3aa: CASSAGAWGELYEQYF

j_gene: TRBJ2-1
d_gene: -
v_gene: TRBV15
abundance: medium-sized
CDR3nt: TGTGCCACCAGCAGGAGTATAGCGGACAATGAGCAGTTCTTC
CDR3aa: CATSRSIADNEQFF

j_gene: TRBJ1-5
d_gene: -
v_gene: TRBV12-3/TRBV12-4
abundance: once
CDR3nt: TGTGCCAGCAGTTTACCGGGCAATCAGCCCCAGCATTTT
CDR3aa: CASSLPGNQPQHF

j_gene: TRBJ2-1
d_gene: -
v_gene: TRBV6-5
abundance: once
CDR3nt: TGTGCCAGCAACAGGGCATTCGGCAATGAGCAGTTCTTC
CDR3aa: CASNRAFGNEQFF

j_gene: TRBJ1-5
d_gene: TRBD1
v_gene: TRBV18
abundance: -
CDR3nt: TGTGCCAGCTCACTTACAGGGGGCCATCAGCCCCAGCATTTT
CDR3aa: CASSLTGGHQPQHF

j_gene: TRBJ2-1
d_gene: -
v_gene: TRBV6-5
abundance: -
CDR3nt: TGTGCCAGCAGTTTAGCCCGGGGAAGCGATGAGCAGTTCTTC
CDR3aa: CASSLARGSDEQFF

j_gene: TRBJ2-1
d_gene: TRBD2
v_gene: TRBV5-1
abundance: -
CDR3nt: TGCGCCAGCAGCTCGACTAGCGGGGGATACAATGAGCAGTTCTTC
CDR3aa: CASSSTSGGYNEQFF

j_gene: TRBJ2-1
d_gene: TRBD1
v_gene: TRBV24-1
abundance: -
CDR3nt: TGTGCCACCGGGACCGGGACAGGGGATTACAATGAGCAGTTCTTC
CDR3aa: CATGTGTGDYNEQFF

j_gene: TRBJ2-7
d_gene: TRBD2
v_gene: TRBV27
abundance: -
CDR3nt: TGTGCCAGCAGTTTATCAGCGGGGAACTCCTACGAGCAGTACTTC
CDR3aa: CASSLSAGNSYEQYF

j_gene: TRBJ1-2
d_gene: TRBD1
v_gene: TRBV7-2
abundance: -
CDR3nt: TGTGCCAGCAGCTTAGAAGTCAGGGGGCTTGGCTACACCTTC
CDR3aa: CASSLEVRGLGYTF

j_gene: TRBJ2-2
d_gene: -
v_gene: TRBV7-3
abundance: -
CDR3nt: TGTGCCAGCAGCTCTCAAGGCGGGACGAACACCGGGGAGCTGTTTTTT
CDR3aa: CASSSQGGTNTGELFF

j_gene: TRBJ1-1
d_gene: TRBD1
v_gene: TRBV7-9
abundance: -
CDR3nt: TGTGCCAGCAGCCAAGGGACAGGGAAGACTGAAGCTTTCTTT
CDR3aa: CASSQGTGKTEAFF

j_gene: TRBJ2-1
d_gene: TRBD2
v_gene: TRBV7-8
abundance: -
CDR3nt: TGTGCCAGCAGCTTAGCCCGGACTAGCGGGGGGCCCGTTCAGGTGGTGAAAAATGAGCAGTTCTTC
CDR3aa: CASSLARTSGGPVQVVKNEQFF

j_gene: TRBJ1-5
d_gene: -
v_gene: TRBV3-1/TRBV3-2
abundance: -
CDR3nt: TGTGCCAGCAGCCAAGATGGAGGAAGGGCTAATCAGCCCCAGCATTTT
CDR3aa: CASSQDGGRANQPQHF

j_gene: TRBJ1-2
d_gene: TRBD1
v_gene: TRBV28
abundance: once
CDR3nt: TGTGCCAGCCTGACAGGGGCGTGGGGAGGCTACACCTTC
CDR3aa: CASLTGAWGGYTF

j_gene: TRBJ1-2
d_gene: TRBD1
v_gene: TRBV29-1
abundance: -
CDR3nt: TGCAGCGCTGGACAGGGGGGCTATGGCTACACCTTC
CDR3aa: CSAGQGGYGYTF

j_gene: TRBJ2-1
d_gene: TRBD2
v_gene: TRBV5-1
abundance: -
CDR3nt: TGCGCCAGCAGCCCCAGCCTGGGCGGGAGGGCTAATGAGCAGTTCTTC
CDR3aa: CASSPSLGGRANEQFF